This T cell receptor (beta chain) was documented in a study of blood T cell repertoires in COVID-19. Original analysis: Estimates of nucleated cell counts were drawn from the amplification of reference gene primers. The assay was immunoSEQ multiplex PCR, and TCRdb's table has in-frame clones only and misses some. The DNA was the basis for D and trimming; V, J and clone size are from that table. The data hold about 210,000 clones, with roughly four fifths observed a single time. Sequences were obtained from peripheral blood. The sequence came from a woman in her forties with active or convalescent COVID-19.

CDR3 protein: CASSPSSEADTQYF. The CDR3 DNA follows: TGTGCCAGCAGCCCCTCTAGCGAGGCAGATACGCAGTATTTT. This rearrangement joins TRBV4-2 to TRBJ2-3; D is possibly TRBD2 (6 bases). The germline gives CDR1 LGHNA, CDR2 YNFKEQ. This CDR3 comprises 14 residues. V was pared by 4 bases and J by 4 bases, with 12 bases between.